This T cell receptor (beta chain) was documented in a study of CDR3 diversity in severe acne. TCRdb processed the PCR reads anew with MiXCR; each CDR3 protein has one entry. The sample lists roughly 81,000 distinct CDR3 sequences, 45% to 55% occurring once. Germline V lookup: CDR1 ENHRY, CDR2 SYGVKD. The CDR3 length is 17 residues. About this clonotype: At one boundary the junction diverges from the germline segment, which might be a read error.

The sample consisted of blood. The V gene is TRBV10-3, the J gene TRBJ1-1, with D maybe TRBD1 (5 bases). The receptor was derived from a male donor in good health, serving as a control. The CDR3 nucleotides read TGTGCCAGCAGTTACTTTCGACCACTCAGGGAGAACACTGAAGCTTTCTTT. It is translated as CASSYFRPLRENTEAFF.